This TCR beta chain comes out of a study of T-cell reconstitution after alpha-beta-depleted transplantation in children. TCRbeta library preparation incorporated unique molecular identifiers. MiXCR, run by TCRdb on the PCR reads, gives a single entry per CDR3 protein. Of 230,000 or so distinct CDR3 sequences listed, roughly a tenth are singletons. At least ten counts were recorded for this clonotype. There are 12 residues in the CDR3. CDR1 is DFQATT and CDR2 is SNEGSKA in the germline V gene (reference sequence). With 1 base removed from V and 6 bases from J, the gap between germline ends came to 10 bases.

The material sequenced was PBMCs from the stem cell graft donor, taken from the stem cell graft. This sequence joins TRBV20-1 and TRBJ2-7; tentative D call: TRBD2 (5 bases). The TCR sequence derives from a human donor who donated a stem cell graft to a child with SCID. In nucleotides, the CDR3 is TGCAGTGCTAGAGCCGGGGATCGCGAGCAGTACTTC. Translated, it gives CSARAGDREQYF.